This TCR beta chain was sequenced in a study of shared T cell receptors in the human thymus. Sequencing was performed with immunoSEQ multiplex PCR; in TCRdb, only in-frame clones are kept and a portion is missing. The table records almost 550,000 clones, about 80% of them present only once. On this clone itself: Different DNA sequences within this sample yield the same CDR3.

Separately, the same data were catalogued under a study of human thymus T cells.

Source material: thymocytes. This clonotype was obtained from a boy in the first two years of life with a congenital heart defect.

CDR3 protein: CASSIPGGGYEQYF. CDR3 in DNA: TGTGCCAGTAGTATTCCCGGAGGTGGGTACGAGCAGTACTTC. This sequence joins TRBV19 and TRBJ2-7, with a possible D match to TRBD2 (5 bases). Trimming removed 3 bases at V and 4 bases at J, with 13 bases between. The germline V gene has CDR1 LNHDA and CDR2 SQIVND (reference sequence). This CDR3 is 14 amino acids long.